This TCR beta chain was documented in a study of control samples from healthy donors and cancer patients. The V gene's germline CDR1 is MNHEY and CDR2 SMNVEV (reference sequence). The CDR3 consists of 14 residues. The germline V and J ends were trimmed by 11 bases and 7 bases, with 21 bases remaining between them. Repertoires were generated with immunoSEQ multiplex PCR, while TCRdb's copy carries only in-frame clones and drops some. The sample has over 85,000 clones; about 91% are singletons. The J gene is TRBJ1-5, the V gene TRBV27; a possible D gene is TRBD1 (6 bases). The TCR was taken from a woman aged 18-29 years in good health. The sequencing sample was made of blood. This CDR3 is CACYIRGINQPQHF. DNA for the CDR3: TGTGCCTGCTACATTAGGGGGATAAACCAGCCCCAGCATTTT.